The present T cell receptor (beta chain) was sequenced within a study of T cells and Merkel cell carcinoma outcomes (dated by TCRdb to 2018 to 2021). Describing the broader study: The tumor T-cell repertoire, together with T-cell density, was examined as a predictor of clinical outcome in patients with Merkel cell carcinoma.

To note about this clone: Which antigen it targets is not known. Base quality data are lacking; no much larger clone is found one base away.

Including cysteine and phenylalanine, the CDR3 has 12 amino acids. The retained sequence is limited to the CDR3, 36 bases, with the frame set at the first base. Between the V and J ends, shortened by 4 bases and 5 bases respectively, the junction contains 8 bases. According to the germline V gene, CDR1 reads KGHSH and CDR2 reads LQKENI. Summary of the overall study and its limitations: The combination of T-cell repertoire features and T-cell density was reported to predict clinical outcomes in patients with Merkel cell carcinoma.

The samples were taken from patients with Merkel cell carcinoma. Receptor libraries were prepared by the immunoSEQ multiplex PCR assay. Here the immuneACCESS table is served through TCRdb, limited to in-frame sequences with V and J called. Missing clones are a known gap in these copies; in checked studies unresolved V genes cover under half, and the rest lacks a known reason. For this sample there are 5,500 to 7,500 clones; 90% appear just once. 2.5% to 3.5% of the sample belongs to the ten largest clones. The receptor comes from a human donor with Merkel cell carcinoma. The chain is made from TRBV18 and TRBJ2-5; the D gene is possibly TRBD1, with 6 bases matching. Sequencing was performed on tumor tissue from Merkel cell carcinoma. The sequenced DNA: TGTGCCAGCTCACGGGACATTGAGACCCAGTACTTC. The translation is CASSRDIETQYF.